The 3 T cell receptor beta chains in this list originate from one sample, sequenced in a study of T cells in Graves' hyperthyroidism and ophthalmopathy. Amplified TCR beta CDR3 regions derived from RNA transcripts. Initially, a first-round RT-PCR of the TCR CDR3 employed the HTBI primer set. Each CDR3 protein is one row after TCRdb ran MiXCR on the multiplex PCR reads. The sample holds fewer than 650,000 distinct CDR3 sequences, around 14% seen once. The sequenced material came from blood. These receptor sequences come from a woman in her late teens or twenties with Graves' ophthalmopathy.

This clonotype has a count of ten or more. This chain links TRBV28 with TRBJ2-5, with 8 nucleotides matching TRBD1. CDR1 MDHEN and CDR2 SYDVKM come from the germline V gene. With V trimmed by 3 bases and J by 4 bases, 10 bases remained unmatched. The CDR3 is 16 amino acids. CDR3 sequence (DNA): TGTGCCAGCAGTTTCAGGGGGCGGGTGATGGGAGAGACCCAGTACTTC. Encoded protein: CASSFRGRVMGETQYF.

V is TRBV5-1 and J is TRBJ2-7; 9 nucleotides align to TRBD2. Germline-derived CDR1 and CDR2 are SGHRS and YFSETQ. The CDR3 spans 14 residues. J was trimmed by 6 bases and V by 0 bases; bases with no gene match: 4. The DNA of the CDR3 is TGCGCCAGCAGCTTGGAGTTAGCGGGAGTCGAGCAGTACTTC. Residues: CASSLELAGVEQYF.

As to this clonotype: Its ends do not fully match the called genes, so a read error is possible. The rearrangement links TRBV11-2 to TRBJ2-7, with 14 bases lining up with TRBD2. This CDR3 has 16 residues. The V gene's germline CDR1 is SGHAT and CDR2 FQNNGV. DNA of the CDR3: TGTGTCAGCAGCTTAGAGGGACTAGCGGGAGCCTACGAGCAGTACTTC. Translated: CVSSLEGLAGAYEQYF.